The 29 T cell receptor beta chains reported below all come from one sample, sequenced in a study of tumor and adjacent non-tumor tissue in lung cancer. RNA was extracted from bulk tissue without any cell sorting. A modified ARM-PCR protocol with three rounds of nested PCR amplified TCRbeta. One entry per CDR3 protein, called by TCRdb with MiXCR from the multiplex PCR reads. The sample includes approximately 65,000 distinct CDR3 sequences, roughly 60% of them seen just once. The sequenced sample was lung tumor tissue. These receptors all stem from a man aged 45-65 years with non-small cell lung cancer.

The chain uses TRBV19 and TRBJ1-5; 9 nucleotides align to TRBD1. With V trimmed by 9 bases and J by 4 bases, 4 bases remained unmatched. Per the germline V gene, CDR1 is LNHDA and CDR2 is SQIVND (reference sequence). CDR3 length equals 13 residues. This CDR3 is CASKDRGNQPQHF. As DNA, the CDR3 is TGTGCCAGCAAAGACAGGGGGAATCAGCCCCAGCATTTT.

Turning to this clonotype: Possible read error: a much larger clone is one base away. The chain combines TRBV6-5 with TRBJ1-6; a weak D match, TRBD1 (5 bases). The CDR3 contains 17 residues. Germline loops: CDR1 MNHEY, CDR2 SVGAGI. The DNA of the CDR3 is TGTGCCAGCAGCCCAATTTCGACAGTCTCCTATAATTCATCCCTCCACTTT. Protein: CASSPISTVSYNSSLHF.

The chain is built from TRBV30 and TRBJ2-6, with D perhaps matching TRBD1 (6 bases). In germline, CDR1 is GTSNPN, CDR2 SVGIG (reference sequence). V was shortened by 6 bases and J by 6 bases, with 18 bases between the two germline ends. The CDR3 extends over 15 amino acids. CDR3 in DNA: TGTGCCTGTACAGGGCCGATCCCCGCGGCCAACGTCCTGACTTTC. Translating it yields CACTGPIPAANVLTF.

About this clonotype: A much larger clone differs by one base, so this may be a read error. CDR3: CASSYDSVRNSHLHF. As DNA, the CDR3 is TGTGCCAGCAGCTACGACTCGGTGCGCAATTCACACCTCCACTTT. J is TRBJ1-6 and V is TRBV5-6, with D hard to call. CDR3 length: 15 residues. The germline gives CDR1 SGHDT, CDR2 YYEEEE.

By proportion, this clonotype is medium-sized. The chain recombines TRBV5-4 with TRBJ2-1; 7 bases map to TRBD2. CDR1 is SGHNT and CDR2 is YYREEE in the germline V gene (reference sequence). V lost 3 bases to trimming and J lost 7 bases; unmatched junction nucleotides: 7. The CDR3 has 14 amino acids. CDR3 nucleotide sequence: TGTGCCAGCAGCTCCGGGACTACTGGGAATGAGCAGTTCTTC. Amino acid sequence: CASSSGTTGNEQFF.

On this clonotype: Mismatch with germline at one junction end may stem from a read error. This rearrangement joins TRBV20-1 to TRBJ2-1, with D possibly TRBD1 on 6 matching bases. CDR3 length: 14 residues. The germline gives CDR1 DFQATT, CDR2 SNEGSKA (reference sequence). The CDR3 DNA follows: TGCAGTGATAGGGGGTATACAAGGGACAAAGAGCAGTTCTTC. Translated, it gives CSDRGYTRDKEQFF.

Turning to this clonotype: The final CDR3 position lacks the conserved phenylalanine or tryptophan, pointing to a likely read error. The genes are TRBV13 and TRBJ2-1; 8 bases agree with TRBD2. Germline CDR1 reads PRHDT; CDR2 reads FYEKMQ (reference sequence). J lost 5 bases, V lost 5 bases, and 17 bases had no gene match. The CDR3 is 18 residues long. The CDR3 protein is CASSPPRGSGTSHNEQFL. The CDR3 region has the DNA TGTGCCAGCAGCCCACCCCGAGGTAGCGGGACATCCCACAATGAGCAGTTCTTA.

This clonotype was detected ten times or more. The J gene is TRBJ1-1, the V gene TRBV24-1, with D possibly being TRBD1 (5 bases). Germline loops: CDR1 KGHDR, CDR2 SFDVKD. This CDR3 contains 12 residues. Trimming left V 9 bases short and J 1 base short, with 8 bases between. The CDR3, as DNA: TGTGCCACCGGGGGAGGGAACACTGAAGCTTTCTTT. It translates to CATGGGNTEAFF.

The gene calls are TRBV6-5 and TRBJ2-1; D is possibly TRBD1 (6 bases). V gave up 8 bases and J gave up 8 bases, with 13 bases separating them. CDR3 length equals 12 residues. Germline CDR1 and CDR2: MNHEY and SVGAGI. The chain's CDR3 is CASVTTGHEQFF. DNA of the CDR3: TGTGCCAGCGTAACCACAGGGCATGAGCAGTTCTTC.

In the case of this clonotype: A read error may produce the germline difference seen at one junction end. V is TRBV29-1 and J is TRBJ1-1; D ambiguous. Per germline, CDR1 SQVTM and CDR2 ANQGSEA. The CDR3 consists of 12 residues. In DNA form, the CDR3 reads TGCAGCACACGGTACATGAACACTAAAGCCTTCTTT. Translation gives CSTRYMNTKAFF.

For this clonotype: A much bigger clone sits one base away, suggesting this may be a read error. Since the CDR3 does not end with the conserved phenylalanine or tryptophan, this likely comes from a read error. The chain is built from TRBV5-1 and TRBJ2-5; D might be TRBD2 (5 bases). This CDR3 comprises 14 residues. Germline V gene data show CDR1 as SGHRS and CDR2 as YFSETQ. V was clipped by 6 bases and J by 9 bases, with 21 bases between them. This CDR3 reads CASTTTGFNGAQYL. DNA for the CDR3: TGCGCCAGCACCACTACCGGGTTCAACGGGGCCCAGTACCTC.

This sequence joins TRBV11-3 and TRBJ2-1; unclear D gene. This CDR3 is 15 amino acids long. V lost 8 bases to trimming and J lost 6 bases, with 20 bases between them. CDR1 and CDR2 from the germline V gene are SGHNT and YENEEA. The CDR3 DNA sequence: TGTGCCAGCGGCCTATCGGGCCAGGCCGTCAATGAGCAGTTCTTC. This gives the protein CASGLSGQAVNEQFF.

This chain joins TRBV12-3 or TRBV12-4 and TRBJ2-6, with TRBD1 as a possible D gene (5 bases). The CDR3 loop spans 17 amino acids. V was shortened by 9 bases and J by 0 bases, with 18 bases between the two germline ends. This CDR3 is CARSPRARSSGANVLTF. The DNA for the CDR3 is TGTGCCAGAAGTCCCAGGGCACGCAGCTCTGGGGCCAACGTCCTGACTTTC.

About this clonotype itself: This may come from a read error, since a much larger clone is one base off. The J gene is TRBJ2-1, the V gene TRBV30; D gene uncertain. CDR1 is GTSNPN and CDR2 is SVGIG in the germline V gene (reference sequence). This CDR3 is built from 14 residues. This CDR3 reads CAWSVRSSYNKQFF. As DNA, the CDR3 is TGTGCCTGGAGTGTTAGGAGCTCCTACAATAAGCAGTTCTTC.

This clonotype was seen a handful of times. The CDR3 sequence: CSARPEVLAGATDTQYF. The CDR3 DNA is TGCAGTGCTAGACCTGAAGTTCTGGCGGGAGCCACAGATACGCAGTATTTT. The rearrangement joins TRBV20-1 to TRBJ2-3, with TRBD2 identical over 7 bases. CDR3 length equals 17 residues. CDR1 DFQATT and CDR2 SNEGSKA come from the germline V gene (reference sequence). The V and J ends lost 2 bases and 2 bases, in that order; junction bases with no gene match: 13.

About this clonotype itself: The junction shows a germline mismatch at one end, possibly a read error. This chain uses TRBV11-3 with TRBJ2-3; 9 bases agree with TRBD2. Germline loops: CDR1 SGHNT, CDR2 YENEEA. The CDR3 covers 15 residues. The CDR3 loop reads CAGSSETSGTDTQYF. CDR3 DNA sequence: TGTGCCGGCAGCTCAGAGACTAGCGGTACAGATACGCAGTATTTT.

Comment on this clonotype: The junction does not match germline at one end; this may be a read error. The chain uses TRBV6-5 and TRBJ2-2, with D possibly TRBD2 on 5 matching bases. The CDR3 is made up of 14 amino acids. CDR1 is MNHEY and CDR2 is SVGAGI in the germline V gene. For the CDR3, the DNA is TGTGCCAGCAGTTACGTAGGAAGCATCGGGGAGCTGTTATTT. Translated: CASSYVGSIGELLF.

This clonotype was detected ten times or more. This chain links TRBV5-1 with TRBJ2-7; weak D call: TRBD2 (6 bases). The length of the CDR3 is 13 residues. Germline loops: CDR1 SGHRS, CDR2 YFSETQ. Trimming removed 4 bases at V and 3 bases at J, with 11 bases between. CDR3 loop: CASSPVGGYEQYF. Written as DNA, the CDR3 is TGCGCCAGCAGCCCCGTCGGGGGCTACGAGCAGTACTTC.

J is TRBJ1-2 and V is TRBV29-1, with D perhaps matching TRBD1 (5 bases). Germline lookup yields CDR1 SQVTM and CDR2 ANQGSEA. Trimming cost V 7 bases and J 4 bases, with 13 bases left between them. There are 12 residues in the CDR3. The CDR3 loop is CSAMGTLYGYTF. In DNA, the CDR3 is TGCAGCGCAATGGGGACCCTCTATGGCTACACCTTC.

The table lists this clonotype with a few counts. This sequence may be a read error, since a much larger clone differs from it by one base. This sequence joins TRBV5-4 and TRBJ1-2; D gene uncertain. The CDR3 consists of 13 residues. CDR1 SGHNT and CDR2 YYREEE come from the germline V gene (reference sequence). Here the CDR3 reads CASSLVGSYDYTF. The CDR3 region has the DNA TGTGCCAGCAGCTTGGTTGGGAGCTATGACTACACCTTC. Full variable domain (rest looked up from reference TRBV5-4 and TRBJ1-2): ETGVTQSPTHLIKTRGQQVTLRCSSQSGHNTVSWYQQALGQGPQFIFQYYREEENGRGNFPPRFSGLQFPNYSSELNVNALELDDSALYLCASSLVGSYDYTFGSGTRLTVV.

Remarks on this clonotype: This could be a read error, since a much larger clone is one nucleotide away. The chain combines TRBV6-1 with TRBJ2-7; D is possibly TRBD2 (5 bases). The V gene's germline CDR1 is MNHNS and CDR2 SASEGT. This CDR3 has 17 residues. The CDR3 region is CASNNPGRGLLFDEQCF. The DNA of the CDR3 is TGTGCCAGCAACAACCCGGGCAGAGGGCTGCTTTTCGACGAGCAGTGCTTC.

A word on this clonotype: At one of its ends the junction is not consistent with the germline gene, which may arise from a read error. The rearrangement links TRBV4-1 to TRBJ1-2; D call uncertain. The CDR3 consists of 14 residues. Germline lookup yields CDR1 MGHRA and CDR2 YSYEKL. The CDR3 DNA follows: TGTGCCAGCAACCAAGACGTGGCTCACTATGGCTACACCTTC. Amino acid sequence: CASNQDVAHYGYTF.

This clonotype appeared a few times. A much larger clone is a single base away; this may be a read error. The J gene is TRBJ1-5, the V gene TRBV10-3; the match to TRBD1 covers 7 bases. The CDR3 loop spans 15 amino acids. Germline CDR1 is ENHRY and CDR2 is SYGVKD. The CDR3 DNA reads TGTGCCATCAGTGTAAGCGGGACAGACAATCAGCCCCAGCGTTTT. Its protein product is CAISVSGTDNQPQRF.

The V call is TRBV11-2, the J call TRBJ2-2; 7 bases are shared with TRBD1. The germline V gene has CDR1 SGHAT and CDR2 FQNNGV. The CDR3 loop spans 18 amino acids. Trimming took 8 bases from V and 4 from J; bases not matched to a gene: 19. The CDR3 nucleotides read TGTGCCAGCGGCCTCCGAGGGGTAGCGAGGGGGCGCACCGGGGAGCTGTTTTTT. This gives the protein CASGLRGVARGRTGELFF. The variable domain in full, completed from reference TRBV11-2 and TRBJ2-2, reads EAGVAQSPRYKIIEKRQSVAFWCNPISGHATLYWYQQILGQGPKLLIQFQNNGVVDDSQLPKDRFSAERLKGVDSTLKIQPAKLEDSAVYLCASGLRGVARGRTGELFFGEGSRLTVL.

This clonotype was detected many times. This chain uses TRBV29-1 with TRBJ1-5; D unresolved. From germline, CDR1 is SQVTM and CDR2 ANQGSEA. Trimming took off 4 bases at V and 8 bases at J, with 6 bases between the two ends. This CDR3 contains 10 residues. The CDR3, as DNA: TGCAGCGTTGTTAGGGAGCCCCAGCATTTT. Protein sequence: CSVVREPQHF.

This chain uses TRBV29-1 with TRBJ2-7; D is uncertain. V was trimmed by 6 bases and J by 5 bases, leaving 20 bases between them. Germline lookup yields CDR1 SQVTM and CDR2 ANQGSEA. The CDR3 extends over 14 amino acids. CDR3 loop: CSVVTGIGFNEQYF. CDR3 DNA sequence: TGCAGCGTAGTTACCGGCATAGGCTTCAACGAGCAGTACTTC.

This clonotype was observed many times. V gene TRBV7-9 combines with J gene TRBJ1-4, with a weak D call TRBD1 (6 bases). The CDR3 covers 15 residues. V lost 3 bases and J 14 bases, leaving 22 bases between the germline ends. The germline V gene has CDR1 SEHNR and CDR2 FQNEAQ (reference sequence). The CDR3 is CASSLDLGAGTTLFF. CDR3 nucleotides: TGTGCCAGCAGCTTGGACTTGGGGGCCGGGACGACGCTGTTTTTT.

Details on this clonotype: One end of the junction varies from germline; a read error may be responsible. DNA of the CDR3: TGTGCCAGTAGCTCGTGGGCCTCATTCAATTATGGCTACACCTTC. The encoded protein is CASSSWASFNYGYTF. The chain employs TRBV5-4 and TRBJ1-2; D remains unclear. CDR1 is SGHNT, CDR2 YYREEE, per germline (reference sequence). The length of the CDR3 is 15 residues.

This clonotype was seen repeatedly, ten times or more. The chain has TRBV5-1 and TRBJ2-7, with D possibly matching TRBD1 (6 bases). Germline CDR1 and CDR2: SGHRS and YFSETQ. This CDR3 comprises 14 residues. V was cut by 0 bases and J by 3 bases, with 10 bases left in between. CDR3 residues: CASSLGDINYEQYF. In DNA, the CDR3 is TGCGCCAGCAGCTTGGGGGACATAAACTACGAGCAGTACTTC.